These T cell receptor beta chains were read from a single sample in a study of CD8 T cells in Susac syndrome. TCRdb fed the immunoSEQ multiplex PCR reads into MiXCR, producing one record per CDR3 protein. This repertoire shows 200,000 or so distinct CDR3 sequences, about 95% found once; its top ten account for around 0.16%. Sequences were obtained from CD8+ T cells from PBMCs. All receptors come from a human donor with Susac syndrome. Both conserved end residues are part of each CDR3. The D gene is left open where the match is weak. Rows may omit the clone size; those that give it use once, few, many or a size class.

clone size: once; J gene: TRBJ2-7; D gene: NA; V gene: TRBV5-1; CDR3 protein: CACSPGAYEQYF; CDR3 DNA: TGCGCCTGCAGCCCCGGGGCCTACGAGCAGTACTTC
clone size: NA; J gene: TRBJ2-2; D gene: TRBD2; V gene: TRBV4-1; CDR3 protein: CASSHPLKRGGPGELFF; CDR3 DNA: TGCGCCAGCAGCCACCCACTCAAGCGGGGGGGGCCCGGGGAGCTGTTTTTT
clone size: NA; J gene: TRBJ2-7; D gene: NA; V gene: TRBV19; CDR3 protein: CASSAAGYSYEQYF; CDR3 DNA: TGTGCCAGTAGTGCCGCAGGGTATTCCTACGAGCAGTACTTC
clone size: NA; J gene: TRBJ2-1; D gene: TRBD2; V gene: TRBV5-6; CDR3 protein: CASSLVVTSGSSGEQFF; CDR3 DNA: TGTGCCAGCAGCTTGGTAGTCACTAGCGGGAGTTCGGGTGAGCAGTTCTTC
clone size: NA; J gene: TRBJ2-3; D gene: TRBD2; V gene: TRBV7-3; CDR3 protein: CASSGGGPDTQYF; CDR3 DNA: TGTGCCAGCTCGGGGGGGGGCCCAGATACGCAGTATTTT
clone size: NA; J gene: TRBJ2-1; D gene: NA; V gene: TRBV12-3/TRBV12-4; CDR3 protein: CASSRRSGQVRREFF; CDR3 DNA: TGTGCCAGCAGTCGCAGGAGCGGGCAGGTCCGGCGGGAGTTCTTC
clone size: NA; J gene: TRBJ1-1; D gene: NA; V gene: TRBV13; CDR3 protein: CASSLGAGLEAFF; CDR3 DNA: TGTGCCAGCAGCTTAGGAGCAGGCCTTGAAGCTTTCTTT
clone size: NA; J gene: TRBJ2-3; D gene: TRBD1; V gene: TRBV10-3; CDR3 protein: CASGDRVADTQYF; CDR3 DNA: TGTGCCAGCGGGGACAGGGTTGCAGATACGCAGTATTTT
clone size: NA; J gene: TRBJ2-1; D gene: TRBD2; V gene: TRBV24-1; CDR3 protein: CATSDILAGDNEQFF; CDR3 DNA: TGTGCCACCAGTGATATCTTAGCGGGAGACAATGAGCAGTTCTTC
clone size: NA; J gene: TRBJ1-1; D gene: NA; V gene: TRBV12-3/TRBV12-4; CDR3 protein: CASSSGTYWAFF; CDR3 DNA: TGTGCCAGCAGCTCTGGGACTTATTGGGCTTTCTTT
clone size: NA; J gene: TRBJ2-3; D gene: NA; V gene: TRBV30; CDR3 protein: CAWSTDTQYF; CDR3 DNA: TGTGCCTGGAGTACAGATACGCAGTATTTT
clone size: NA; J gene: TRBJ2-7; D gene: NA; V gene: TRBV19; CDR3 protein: CASSAVGGYEQYF; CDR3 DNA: TGTGCCAGTTCAGCGGTGGGCGGCTACGAGCAGTACTTC
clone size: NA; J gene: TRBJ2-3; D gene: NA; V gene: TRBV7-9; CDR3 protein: CASSRNPSTDTQYF; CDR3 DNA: TGTGCCAGCAGCCGAAACCCTAGCACAGATACGCAGTATTTT
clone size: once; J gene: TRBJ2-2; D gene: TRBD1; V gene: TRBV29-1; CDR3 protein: CSGRKSGTANTGELFF; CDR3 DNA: TGCAGCGGCAGAAAGTCCGGGACAGCTAACACCGGGGAGCTGTTTTTT
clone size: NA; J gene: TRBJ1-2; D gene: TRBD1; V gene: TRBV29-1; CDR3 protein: CSGGTGYYGYTF; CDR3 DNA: TGCAGCGGTGGGACAGGGTACTATGGCTACACCTTC
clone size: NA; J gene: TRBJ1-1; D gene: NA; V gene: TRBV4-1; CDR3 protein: CASSQGGFLNTEAFF; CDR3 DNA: TGCGCCAGCAGCCAAGGAGGCTTCTTGAACACTGAAGCTTTCTTT
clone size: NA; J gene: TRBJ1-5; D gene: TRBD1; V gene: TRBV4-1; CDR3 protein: CASRIPRGVGPQHF; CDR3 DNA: TGCGCCAGCAGAATACCCAGGGGGGTGGGGCCCCAGCATTTT
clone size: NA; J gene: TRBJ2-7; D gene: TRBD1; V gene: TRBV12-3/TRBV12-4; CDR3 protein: CASRGDRGEQYF; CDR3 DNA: TGTGCCAGCAGGGGGGACAGGGGCGAGCAGTACTTC
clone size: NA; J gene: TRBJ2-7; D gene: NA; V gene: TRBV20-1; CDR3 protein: CSSPQGLEQYF; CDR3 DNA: TGCAGTTCACCTCAGGGGCTCGAGCAGTACTTC
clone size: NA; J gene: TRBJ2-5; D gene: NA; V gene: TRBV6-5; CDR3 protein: CASSYSSGSTGGETQYF; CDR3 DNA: TGTGCCAGCAGTTATAGTTCAGGAAGCACCGGCGGAGAGACCCAGTACTTC
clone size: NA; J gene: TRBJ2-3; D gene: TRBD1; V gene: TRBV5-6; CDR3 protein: CASSSGRGPRDTQYF; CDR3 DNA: TGTGCCAGCAGTTCGGGCAGGGGGCCGCGAGATACGCAGTATTTT
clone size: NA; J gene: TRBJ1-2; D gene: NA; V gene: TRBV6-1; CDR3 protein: CASSLSPHREDSYGYTF; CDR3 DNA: TGTGCCAGCAGCCTTTCTCCGCACAGGGAGGATAGCTATGGCTACACCTTC
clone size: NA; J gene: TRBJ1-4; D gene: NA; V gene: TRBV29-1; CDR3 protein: CSVSSLAQGPNEKLFF; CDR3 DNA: TGCAGCGTTAGTTCCCTCGCCCAGGGACCGAATGAAAAACTGTTTTTT
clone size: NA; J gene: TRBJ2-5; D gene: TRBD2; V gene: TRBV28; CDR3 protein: CASSFRGGQETQYF; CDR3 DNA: TGTGCCAGCAGTTTTCGCGGGGGGCAAGAGACCCAGTACTTC
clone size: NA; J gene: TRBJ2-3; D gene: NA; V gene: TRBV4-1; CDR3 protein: CASSQVPPGQLMDTQYF; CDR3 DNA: TGCGCCAGCAGCCAAGTTCCGCCAGGGCAGTTAATGGATACGCAGTATTTT
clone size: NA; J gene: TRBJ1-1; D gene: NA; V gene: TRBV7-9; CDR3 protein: CASRQDAEAFF; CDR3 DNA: TGTGCCAGTCGACAGGACGCAGAAGCTTTCTTT
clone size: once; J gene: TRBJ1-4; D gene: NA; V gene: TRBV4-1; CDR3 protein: CASSQETANEKLFF; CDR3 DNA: TGCGCCAGCAGCCAAGAGACAGCCAATGAAAAACTGTTTTTT
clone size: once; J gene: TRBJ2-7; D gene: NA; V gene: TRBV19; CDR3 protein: CASSPGPIYEQYF; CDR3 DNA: TGTGCCAGTAGCCCGGGACCGATCTACGAGCAGTACTTC
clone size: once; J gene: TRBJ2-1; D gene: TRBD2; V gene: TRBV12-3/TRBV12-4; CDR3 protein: CASSFAGGGFFEQFF; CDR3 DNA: TGTGCCAGCAGTTTCGCGGGAGGTGGGTTTTTTGAGCAGTTCTTC